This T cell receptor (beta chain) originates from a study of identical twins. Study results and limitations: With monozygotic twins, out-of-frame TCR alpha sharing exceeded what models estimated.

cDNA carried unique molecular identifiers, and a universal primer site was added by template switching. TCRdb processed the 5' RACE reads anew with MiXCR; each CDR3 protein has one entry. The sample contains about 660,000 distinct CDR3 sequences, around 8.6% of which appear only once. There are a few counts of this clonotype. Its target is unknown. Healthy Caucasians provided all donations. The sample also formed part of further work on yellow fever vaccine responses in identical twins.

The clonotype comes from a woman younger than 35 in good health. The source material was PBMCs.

The CDR3, as DNA: TGTGCCAGCAGCCCAGATTCGATGCATACGCAGTATTTT. Amino acids: CASSPDSMHTQYF. The rearrangement links TRBV14 to TRBJ2-3; D is ambiguous. The CDR3 runs 13 residues. Germline V gives CDR1 SGHDN, CDR2 FVKESK. Trimming cost V 4 bases and J 7 bases, with 12 bases left between them.